Presented here are 32 T cell receptor beta chains from one specimen sequenced in a study of blood T cell repertoires in COVID-19. Assay: immunoSEQ multiplex PCR; the TCRdb copy retains only in-frame clones and omits some. Of hundreds of thousands of clones listed, approximately 90% were seen once; the top ten hold roughly 1.9%. The sequenced material came from PBMCs or T cells enriched from blood (not recorded which). The receptors were sampled from a woman in her late teens or twenties with acute COVID-19.

The rearrangement uses TRBV18 and TRBJ1-6, with 9 bases identical to TRBD1. The V gene's germline CDR1 is KGHSH and CDR2 LQKENI. V gave up 3 bases and J gave up 11 bases; unmatched junction bases: 8. The CDR3 runs to 15 residues. CDR3 sequence: CASSPEGQGQAPLHF. The CDR3 nucleotides are TGTGCCAGCTCACCGGAGGGACAGGGTCAGGCACCCCTCCACTTT.

This clone is a singleton in its sample. The germline gene is not matched at one end of the junction; a read error may be the cause. This chain joins TRBV28 and TRBJ1-2; TRBD1 is a possible D gene (5 bases). The CDR3 consists of 14 residues. Germline CDR1 is MDHEN and CDR2 is SYDVKM. This chain's CDR3 is CASRQGIPNSGYTF. CDR3 sequence (DNA): TGTGCCAGCAGGCAGGGTATCCCTAACTCTGGCTACACCTTC.

The chain carries TRBV3-1 (or the pseudogene TRBV3-2) and TRBJ2-7; D unclear. The CDR3 has 16 residues. Trimming left V 2 bases short and J 0 bases short, with 14 bases between. Germline V gene lookup returns CDR1 LGHDT and CDR2 YNNKEL (reference sequence). The CDR3 reads CASSQNPGENSYEQYF. DNA for the CDR3: TGTGCCAGCAGCCAAAATCCTGGAGAGAACTCCTACGAGCAGTACTTC.

This clone was observed a single time. This chain joins TRBV28 and TRBJ1-2, with 8 bases aligning to TRBD1. V lost 4 bases to trimming and J lost 8 bases; unmatched junction nucleotides: 9. Germline values: CDR1 MDHEN, CDR2 SYDVKM. The CDR3 runs 14 residues. CDR3 loop: CASSSRTGTQGYTF. The DNA for the CDR3 is TGTGCCAGCAGTTCCCGGACAGGGACACAGGGCTACACCTTC.

This clone was detected only a few times. V gene TRBV6-6 combines with J gene TRBJ1-1; D call uncertain. The CDR3 loop spans 15 amino acids. Germline assignment: CDR1 MNHNY and CDR2 SVGAGI (reference sequence). V dropped 6 bases and J dropped 0 bases, with 14 bases sitting between them. CDR3 sequence reads: CASSRPTGLNTEAFF. The CDR3 region has the DNA TGTGCCAGCAGCCGACCGACGGGATTGAACACTGAAGCTTTCTTT.

The rearrangement links TRBV5-1 to TRBJ2-3; 8 nucleotides align to TRBD2. The CDR3 length is 14 residues. Trimming removed 4 bases from V and 6 bases from J; junction bases left unmatched: 7. Germline loops: CDR1 SGHRS, CDR2 YFSETQ. For the CDR3, the DNA is TGCGCCAGCAGCCAGGGACTAGTTTCCGATACGCAGTATTTT. Translated, it gives CASSQGLVSDTQYF.

This clone was picked up one time. The chain is built from TRBV6-2 or TRBV6-3 and TRBJ2-7, with D possibly matching TRBD2 (6 bases). The CDR3 runs to 14 residues. Between the trimmed V and J ends, which lost 4 bases and 4 bases, there was a span of 14 bases. The germline CDR1 and CDR2 sequences are MNHEY and SVGEGT. CDR3 DNA sequence: TGTGCCAGCAGTTGGGCAGCGGGCAAATACGAGCAGTACTTC. Its protein is CASSWAAGKYEQYF.

The V and J genes are TRBV5-4 and TRBJ1-2; 10 bases match TRBD1. With V trimmed by 4 bases and J by 4 bases, 7 bases remained unmatched. Germline CDR1 SGHNT, CDR2 YYREEE (reference sequence). CDR3 length: 15 residues. This CDR3 reads CASSARDRGFYGYTF. CDR3 coding DNA: TGTGCCAGCAGCGCCCGGGACAGGGGATTCTATGGCTACACCTTC.

V gene TRBV12-5 combines with J gene TRBJ2-7, with 9 bases matching TRBD2. The V gene end was trimmed by 4 bases and the J gene end by 3 bases; junction bases not matched to a gene: 7. The germline CDR1 and CDR2 sequences are LGHNT and FRNRAP. The CDR3 is 15 amino acids. The CDR3 loop is CASGSPGLANYEQYF. DNA of the CDR3: TGTGCTAGTGGTTCCCCGGGACTAGCAAACTACGAGCAGTACTTC.

The J gene is TRBJ1-5, the V gene TRBV28; maybe TRBD1 (5 bases). Per germline, CDR1 MDHEN and CDR2 SYDVKM. CDR3 length equals 16 residues. V was pared by 4 bases and J by 0 bases, with 13 bases between. CDR3 nucleotide sequence: TGTGCCAGCAGTTCCGCGGGACGGGATAGCAATCAGCCCCAGCATTTT. Encoded protein: CASSSAGRDSNQPQHF.

The rearrangement uses TRBV27 and TRBJ1-2; D unclear. CDR1 MNHEY and CDR2 SMNVEV come from the germline V gene (reference sequence). The CDR3 spans 14 residues. The V and J ends lost 2 bases and 3 bases respectively, with 10 bases between them. The CDR3 region has the DNA TGTGCCAGCAGTTTAGCCCCGGGTCACTATGGCTACACCTTC. Its translation: CASSLAPGHYGYTF.

The chain joins TRBV20-1 to TRBJ2-7; 9 positions agree with TRBD2. The germline gives CDR1 DFQATT, CDR2 SNEGSKA (reference sequence). The CDR3 loop spans 15 amino acids. Losses at the gene ends were 3 bases for V and 1 base for J; bases not matched to a gene: 7. CDR3 coding DNA: TGCAGTGCTAGTCTTGGGACTAGCATATCCTACGAGCAGTACTTC. Encoded protein: CSASLGTSISYEQYF.

The chain recombines TRBV28 with TRBJ1-2, with TRBD1 matching over 7 bases. J lost 0 bases, V lost 7 bases, and 8 bases had no gene match. The CDR3 is made up of 15 amino acids. Germline CDR1 MDHEN, CDR2 SYDVKM. The CDR3 sequence is CASNMGQTTNYGYTF. Written as DNA, the CDR3 is TGTGCCAGCAATATGGGACAGACAACTAACTATGGCTACACCTTC.

The chain combines TRBV6-5 with TRBJ1-1, with D perhaps matching TRBD1 (5 bases). The ends were cut back, 8 bases at V and 6 bases at J, with 10 bases in the middle. In germline, CDR1 is MNHEY, CDR2 SVGAGI. The CDR3 length is 11 residues. In nucleotides, the CDR3 is TGTGCCAGCGGAGGGGTGCCTGAAGCTTTCTTT. Translation: CASGGVPEAFF.

This rearrangement joins TRBV10-2 to TRBJ2-6; TRBD2 matches at 7 bases. J was trimmed by 2 bases and V by 5 bases; bases with no gene match: 6. The length of the CDR3 is 16 residues. Germline V gene sequence: CDR1 WSHSY, CDR2 SAAADI. DNA of the CDR3: TGCGCCAGCAGTTCACGGGGGACTACTGGGGCCAACGTCCTGACTTTC. As protein: CASSSRGTTGANVLTF.

V and J are TRBV28 and TRBJ1-4, with D uncertain. With 6 bases removed from V and 0 bases from J, the gap between germline ends came to 11 bases. The CDR3 covers 15 residues. The V gene's germline CDR1 is MDHEN and CDR2 SYDVKM. CDR3 nucleotides: TGTGCCAGCAGCCTACCATTTGCAACTAATGAAAAACTGTTTTTT. Translation: CASSLPFATNEKLFF.

The chain recombines TRBV3-1 (or the pseudogene TRBV3-2) with TRBJ1-1; D is unresolved. Germline lookup yields CDR1 LGHDT and CDR2 YNNKEL (reference sequence). The CDR3 totals 14 residues. The ends were cut back, 2 bases at V and 5 bases at J, with 12 bases in the middle. For the CDR3, the DNA is TGTGCCAGCAGCCAAAGGCAATGGGAGACTGAAGCTTTCTTT. This encodes CASSQRQWETEAFF.

V and J are TRBV6-4 and TRBJ2-1; D unresolved. The CDR3 covers 13 residues. V dropped 2 bases and J dropped 5 bases, with 7 bases sitting between them. CDR1 is MRHNA and CDR2 is SNTAGT in the germline V gene. The CDR3 loop is CASSDPNNNEQFF. Here the CDR3 DNA reads TGTGCCAGCAGTGACCCGAACAACAATGAGCAGTTCTTC.

This chain links TRBV28 with TRBJ1-5, with D unresolved. This CDR3 is 14 amino acids long. Per the germline V gene, CDR1 is MDHEN and CDR2 is SYDVKM. Trimming removed 5 bases from V and 3 bases from J, with 11 bases in between. CDR3 DNA: TGTGCCAGCAGTGGGGAGGGAAACAATCAGCCCCAGCATTTT. Its protein is CASSGEGNNQPQHF.

The gene calls are TRBV7-2 and TRBJ1-5; TRBD1 aligns across 10 bases. Trimming cost V 1 base and J 6 bases; bases outside gene matches: 15. Germline CDR1 and CDR2: SGHTA and FQGNSA. The CDR3 contains 19 residues. In DNA, the CDR3 is TGTGCCAGCAGCTTAGTTGGTTCCGGGACAGGGGCAAATAGTCAGCCCCAGCATTTT. Translated, it gives CASSLVGSGTGANSQPQHF.

J is TRBJ1-6 and V is TRBV7-2, with 8 bases aligning to TRBD1. CDR1 is SGHTA and CDR2 is FQGNSA in the germline V gene. The J segment lost 6 bases and the V segment lost 5 bases, leaving 3 bases of the junction unmatched. The CDR3 sequence is 14 residues long. In nucleotides, the CDR3 is TGTGCCAGCAGCCCGGGACAGGTTAATTCACCCCTCCACTTT. Translating gives CASSPGQVNSPLHF.

The rearrangement joins TRBV3-1 (or the pseudogene TRBV3-2) to TRBJ1-1; D may be TRBD1 (5 bases). Trimming took off 4 bases at V and 4 bases at J, with 13 bases between the two ends. CDR3 size: 14 residues. Germline V gene data show CDR1 as LGHDT and CDR2 as YNNKEL (reference sequence). This CDR3 is CASSLSAGVTEAFF. As DNA, the CDR3 is TGTGCCAGCAGCCTCAGTGCGGGGGTCACTGAAGCTTTCTTT.

The chain has TRBV5-1 and TRBJ1-5; D is uncertain. This CDR3 comprises 14 residues. V lost 4 bases and J 2 bases, leaving 10 bases between the germline ends. CDR1 SGHRS and CDR2 YFSETQ come from the germline V gene. The CDR3, as DNA: TGCGCCAGCAGCCCGTCGGGAGGCAATCAGCCCCAGCATTTT. Amino acid sequence: CASSPSGGNQPQHF.

This clone was detected only a few times. The chain uses TRBV10-3 and TRBJ1-5; 9 bases match TRBD1. The trim removed 4 bases at V and 2 bases at J, leaving 0 bases unmatched. Germline values: CDR1 ENHRY, CDR2 SYGVKD. CDR3 length: 14 amino acids. DNA for the CDR3: TGTGCCATCAGTGGACAGGGGGGCAATCAGCCCCAGCATTTT. Translated: CAISGQGGNQPQHF.

CDR3: CASSTGGVNTEAFF. CDR3 DNA: TGTGCCAGCAGCACAGGGGGGGTGAACACTGAAGCTTTCTTT. The V call is TRBV3-1 (or the pseudogene TRBV3-2), the J call TRBJ1-1; 8 bases are a match to TRBD1. The germline V gene encodes CDR1 LGHDT and CDR2 YNNKEL (reference sequence). Trimming cost V 5 bases and J 0 bases; bases outside gene matches: 2. The CDR3 contains 14 residues.

This chain connects TRBV5-5 to TRBJ1-2; D uncertain. Trimming pared 7 bases from V and 2 bases from J, leaving 9 bases between. Germline CDR1 SGHKS, CDR2 YYEKEE (reference sequence). The CDR3 runs to 12 residues. The DNA for the CDR3 is TGTGCCAGCGGGTACGGGAACTATGGCTACACCTTC. Its protein is CASGYGNYGYTF. Filled out from reference TRBV5-5 and TRBJ1-2, the complete variable domain reads DAGVTQSPTHLIKTRGQQVTLRCSPISGHKSVSWYQQVLGQGPQFIFQYYEKEERGRGNFPDRFSARQFPNYSSELNVNALLLGDSALYLCASGYGNYGYTFGSGTRLTVV.

The chain is built from TRBV20-1 and TRBJ2-1; TRBD2 matches at 8 bases. V dropped 3 bases and J dropped 5; count of bases not matched to a gene: 12. This CDR3 has 16 residues. From germline, CDR1 is DFQATT and CDR2 SNEGSKA (reference sequence). CDR3 loop: CSASVPPGGANNEQFF. In nucleotides, the CDR3 is TGCAGTGCTAGTGTTCCCCCGGGAGGGGCAAACAATGAGCAGTTCTTC.

The chain is built from TRBV5-1 and TRBJ2-1; unclear D gene. Trimming shortened V by 6 bases and J by 5 bases, and 9 bases separated the two germline ends. The CDR3 is 12 amino acids. Germline CDR1 is SGHRS and CDR2 is YFSETQ. CDR3 residues: CASNLRNNEQFF. The CDR3 DNA reads as TGCGCCAGCAATCTGCGGAACAATGAGCAGTTCTTC.

The V gene is TRBV9, the J gene TRBJ1-1; D ambiguous. There are 14 residues in the CDR3. Germline values: CDR1 SGDLS, CDR2 YYNGEE. The V end lost 2 bases, the J end lost 1 base, and 9 bases lay between the germline ends. CDR3 bases: TGTGCCAGCAGCGTCCTACAGACGAACACTGAAGCTTTCTTT. Protein sequence: CASSVLQTNTEAFF.

The V and J genes are TRBV5-1 and TRBJ2-1; the match to TRBD2 covers 15 bases. This CDR3 has 19 residues. Germline V gene data show CDR1 as SGHRS and CDR2 as YFSETQ. Trimming removed 5 bases from V and 0 bases from J; junction bases left unmatched: 9. CDR3 DNA sequence: TGCGCCAGCAGTTATGCCGGGACTAGCGGGGGGTACTCCTACAATGAGCAGTTCTTC. Its protein product is CASSYAGTSGGYSYNEQFF.

The chain combines TRBV13 with TRBJ2-7; TRBD1 aligns across 9 bases. The V and J ends lost 5 bases and 7 bases, in that order; junction bases with no gene match: 15. Germline lookup yields CDR1 PRHDT and CDR2 FYEKMQ (reference sequence). The CDR3 loop spans 16 amino acids. The CDR3, as DNA: TGTGCCAGCAGCAGAGTAGAGGGACAGGGTTTCCGAGAGCAGTACTTC. Protein sequence: CASSRVEGQGFREQYF.

The chain recombines TRBV4-1 with TRBJ1-5, with 9 positions matching TRBD1. This CDR3 is 16 amino acids long. Trimming at V came to 0 bases and at J to 7 bases, leaving 7 bases not matched to a gene. Germline V gives CDR1 MGHRA, CDR2 YSYEKL. The CDR3 region has the DNA TGCGCCAGCAGCCAAGATGGCGGGACAGGGTTCCAGCCCCAGCATTTT. Amino acid sequence: CASSQDGGTGFQPQHF.